This section outlines one T cell receptor beta chain sequence together with its context. Its antigen is still unknown. Deletions cut 5 bases from V and 0 bases from J, with 20 bases between. Germline-derived CDR1 and CDR2 are SGHVS and FQNEAQ. The CDR3 runs 18 residues. Libraries were prepared by immunoSEQ multiplex PCR; TCRdb keeps only in-frame clonotypes and omits some of them. In the table there are roughly 76,000 clones, roughly 92% of which are singletons. This record comes from a study of lymphopenia after photon versus proton radiotherapy. Overall study findings and caveats: Post-nadir TCR diversity decline inversely tracked overall survival among those who died. After lymphocyte nadir, photon-treated repertoires showed oligoclonal expansion, especially CD8+ Temra. Photon-treated patients lost naive T cells and TCR diversity; proton-treated stayed stable. Only patients who died were analyzed for survival; proton advantage is unproven.

The source is a woman aged 40 to 50 with cholangiocarcinoma. This rearrangement joins TRBV7-8 to TRBJ1-3; D ambiguous. The specimen comprised peripheral blood, sampled from a patient treated with photon-based radiotherapy. In nucleotides, the CDR3 is TGTGCCAGCAGCCTCCGGAAAGTTCATCAGCTCTCTGGAAACACCATATATTTT. Translating it yields CASSLRKVHQLSGNTIYF.